Shown below are 17 T cell receptor beta chains from a single sample sequenced in a study of T cells in Graves' hyperthyroidism and ophthalmopathy. The source material, RNA transcripts, was used to amplify TCR beta CDR3 regions. In the first-round RT-PCR of the TCR CDR3, the HTBI primer set was used. One entry per CDR3 protein, called by TCRdb with MiXCR from the multiplex PCR reads. The sample holds 300,000 to 450,000 distinct CDR3 sequences, around 15% seen once. The sample was blood. The receptors were sampled from a woman aged 25-40 years with Graves' ophthalmopathy.

This clonotype was seen more than once but under ten times. This chain connects TRBV11-2 to TRBJ1-4; a possible D gene is TRBD1 (5 bases). The CDR3 is 14 amino acids. CDR1 is SGHAT, CDR2 FQNNGV, per germline. The V end lost 5 bases, the J end lost 8 bases, and 15 bases lay between the germline ends. The chain's CDR3 is CASSPGLGSEKLFF. Written as DNA, the CDR3 is TGTGCCAGCAGCCCGGGACTTGGCTCAGAAAAACTGTTTTTT.

This clonotype was recorded at least ten times. Written as DNA, the CDR3 is TGCAGTGCTAGAGATCGGTCAGGAGGGCAGCCCCAGCATTTT. Protein sequence: CSARDRSGGQPQHF. J is TRBJ1-5 and V is TRBV20-1; D not certain. Trimming left V 0 bases short and J 7 bases short, with 13 bases between. The CDR3 runs 14 residues. In germline, CDR1 is DFQATT, CDR2 SNEGSKA (reference sequence).

This clonotype was recorded many times. The V call is TRBV5-1, the J call TRBJ1-1, with D unresolved. This CDR3 spans 13 amino acids. Germline CDR1 is SGHRS and CDR2 is YFSETQ. Deletions cut 3 bases from V and 2 bases from J, with 8 bases between. The CDR3 DNA follows: TGCGCCAGCAGCTCGAACAGTAACACTGAAGCTTTCTTT. As protein: CASSSNSNTEAFF.

This chain uses TRBV5-5 with TRBJ2-1, with D perhaps TRBD2 (5 bases). The V gene lost 0 bases and the J gene lost 2 bases, with 9 bases spanning the gap. The CDR3 runs 15 residues. Germline lookup yields CDR1 SGHKS and CDR2 YYEKEE (reference sequence). The DNA of the CDR3 is TGTGCCAGCAGCTTGGTGCAGACTACCTACAATGAGCAGTTCTTC. The encoded protein is CASSLVQTTYNEQFF.

Ten or more counts support this clonotype. The chain combines TRBV2 with TRBJ1-4; D is unclear. Deletions cut 4 bases from V and 0 bases from J, with 9 bases between. The germline gives CDR1 SNHLY, CDR2 FYNNEI. The CDR3 loop spans 15 amino acids. The CDR3 DNA reads TGTGCCAGCAGTGGGGAGAGACCAACTAATGAAAAACTGTTTTTT. Its protein is CASSGERPTNEKLFF.

The CDR3 protein is CASSFPGAPETQYF. As DNA, the CDR3 is TGTGCCAGCAGCTTCCCAGGGGCGCCTGAGACCCAGTACTTC. This chain uses TRBV11-2 with TRBJ2-5; D may be TRBD1 (6 bases). V was trimmed by 3 bases and J by 5 bases, leaving 13 bases between them. Germline lookup yields CDR1 SGHAT and CDR2 FQNNGV. The CDR3 runs to 14 residues.

This clonotype showed up many times. The J gene is TRBJ2-3, the V gene TRBV6-1, with no clear D. In germline, CDR1 is MNHNS, CDR2 SASEGT. The CDR3 has 15 residues. Trimming shortened V by 0 bases and J by 0 bases, and 7 bases separated the two germline ends. The CDR3 loop reads CASSEADTSTDTQYF. CDR3 coding DNA: TGTGCCAGCAGTGAAGCCGATACTAGCACAGATACGCAGTATTTT.

V gene TRBV20-1 combines with J gene TRBJ2-7, with 10 positions matching TRBD2. CDR3 length equals 15 residues. V was clipped by 2 bases and J by 4 bases; unmatched bases: 8. Germline lookup yields CDR1 DFQATT and CDR2 SNEGSKA (reference sequence). The CDR3 coding sequence is TGCAGTGCTAGACTGAGCGGGGGGGCGGGGTACGAGCAGTACTTC. The encoded protein is CSARLSGGAGYEQYF.

This clonotype was detected a few times. The chain uses TRBV20-1 and TRBJ2-7; perhaps TRBD2 as D (6 bases). The V end lost 6 bases, the J end lost 3 bases, and 18 bases lay between the germline ends. The CDR3 covers 14 residues. Germline CDR1 reads DFQATT; CDR2 reads SNEGSKA (reference sequence). CDR3 DNA sequence: TGCAGTGCGCACGGAGGGCAGGATATCTACGAGCAGTACTTC. Translation: CSAHGGQDIYEQYF.

This clonotype was observed many times. The chain links TRBV27 to TRBJ1-6; D unresolved. V was cut by 3 bases and J by 10 bases, with 7 bases left in between. Germline V lookup: CDR1 MNHEY, CDR2 SMNVEV (reference sequence). CDR3 length: 12 residues. CDR3 residues: CASSFTRSPLHF. The CDR3 DNA reads as TGTGCCAGCAGTTTCACCAGGTCACCCCTCCACTTT.

This clonotype was seen a handful of times. This may be a read error, as it is one base from a much larger clone. This chain joins TRBV6-5 and TRBJ2-2; D unclear. Trimming took off 2 bases at V and 4 bases at J, with 14 bases between the two ends. Germline V gene data show CDR1 as MNHEY and CDR2 as SVGAGI. This CDR3 contains 16 residues. DNA for the CDR3: TGTGCCAGCAGTTACGCCCCCTTTAGCAGCACCGGGGAGCTGTTTTTT. Its translation: CASSYAPFSSTGELFF.

This clonotype came up a few times. The rearrangement links TRBV5-4 to TRBJ2-1, with 9 bases that match TRBD2. V shed 0 bases and J 5 bases; nucleotides not matched to a gene: 6. The CDR3 length is 16 residues. Germline lookup yields CDR1 SGHNT and CDR2 YYREEE (reference sequence). The CDR3 DNA is TGTGCCAGCAGCTTGGAGCGGGGGGCCGCCGACAATGAGCAGTTCTTC. Translation gives CASSLERGAADNEQFF.

This clonotype was recorded many times. The V and J genes are TRBV13 and TRBJ1-1, with D uncertain. With 4 bases removed from V and 0 bases from J, the gap between germline ends came to 21 bases. The CDR3 is made up of 18 amino acids. Germline V CDR1 and CDR2: PRHDT, FYEKMQ (reference sequence). CDR3 nucleotide sequence: TGTGCCAGCAGCTCGTCTCGACCGGCAGCTTTTATGAACACTGAAGCTTTCTTT. Encoded protein: CASSSSRPAAFMNTEAFF.

Turning to this clonotype: An end of the junction does not agree with germline; a read error may underlie this. The J gene is TRBJ2-3, the V gene TRBV27, with TRBD1 as a possible D gene (5 bases). Germline V gene lookup returns CDR1 MNHEY and CDR2 SMNVEV (reference sequence). The CDR3 sequence is 15 residues long. CDR3 in amino acids: CASSPLGRVTDTEYF. For the CDR3, the DNA is TGTGCCAGCAGCCCTTTGGGCAGGGTGACAGATACGGAGTATTTT.

There are many counts of this clonotype. The rearrangement joins TRBV20-1 to TRBJ2-2; TRBD1 matches at 7 bases. Trimming at V came to 4 bases and at J to 6 bases, leaving 8 bases not matched to a gene. The CDR3 loop spans 14 amino acids. Germline V CDR1 and CDR2: DFQATT, SNEGSKA (reference sequence). The CDR3 region is CSAKTAGGPGELFF. CDR3 coding DNA: TGCAGTGCTAAAACTGCAGGGGGTCCCGGGGAGCTGTTTTTT.

The chain carries TRBV20-1 and TRBJ1-5; possibly TRBD1 for D (5 bases). The length of the CDR3 is 13 residues. Per the germline V gene, CDR1 is DFQATT and CDR2 is SNEGSKA (reference sequence). Trimming took off 0 bases at V and 7 bases at J, with 10 bases between the two ends. CDR3 sequence reads: CSAREGVGQPQHF. The DNA for the CDR3 is TGCAGTGCTAGAGAAGGGGTTGGGCAGCCCCAGCATTTT.

As regards this clonotype: A much larger clone differs by one base, so this may be a read error. The J gene is TRBJ1-2, the V gene TRBV4-1, with D perhaps matching TRBD1 (5 bases). From germline, CDR1 is MGHRA and CDR2 YSYEKL. The CDR3 sequence is 16 residues long. CDR3 amino acids: CANSQVPTDGNYGYTF. CDR3 nucleotide sequence: TGCGCCAACAGCCAAGTCCCGACAGACGGAAACTATGGCTACACCTTC.